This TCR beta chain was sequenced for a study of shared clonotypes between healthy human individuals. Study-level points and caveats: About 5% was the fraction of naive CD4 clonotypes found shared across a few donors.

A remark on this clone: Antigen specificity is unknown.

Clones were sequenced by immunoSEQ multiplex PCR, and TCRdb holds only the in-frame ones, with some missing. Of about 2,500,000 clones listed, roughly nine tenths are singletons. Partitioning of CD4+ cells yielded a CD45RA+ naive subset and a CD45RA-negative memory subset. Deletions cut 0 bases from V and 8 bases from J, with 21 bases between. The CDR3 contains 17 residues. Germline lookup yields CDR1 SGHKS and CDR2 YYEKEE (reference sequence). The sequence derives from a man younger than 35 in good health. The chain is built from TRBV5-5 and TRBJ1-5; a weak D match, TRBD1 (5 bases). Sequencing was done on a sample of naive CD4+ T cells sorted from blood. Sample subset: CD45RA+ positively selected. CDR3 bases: TGTGCCAGCAGCTTGGGAGTCATGGGGACCTCGCGTGAGCCCCAGCATTTT. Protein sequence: CASSLGVMGTSREPQHF.